The 27 T cell receptor beta chains reported below all come from one sample, sequenced in a study of CD8 T cells in Susac syndrome. Reverse transcription of roughly 0.45 to 1 ug RNA used random hexamers. TCRdb reprocessed the immunoSEQ multiplex PCR reads with MiXCR, giving one entry per CDR3 protein. The sample consists of more than 150,000 distinct CDR3 sequences, 85% to 95% of them appearing once. Source material: CD8+ T cells from PBMCs. These receptors originate from a human donor with Susac syndrome.

V and J are TRBV7-8 and TRBJ2-7, with 8 bases aligning to TRBD2. J was trimmed by 4 bases and V by 5 bases; bases with no gene match: 10. Germline V gene sequence: CDR1 SGHVS, CDR2 FQNEAQ. The CDR3 is 15 amino acids. Here the CDR3 DNA reads TGTGCCAGCAGCCCCACTAGCGGTAATAGATACGAGCAGTACTTC. Amino acid sequence: CASSPTSGNRYEQYF.

The CDR3 loop is CASSTGLAGIDEQFF. The CDR3 bases are TGTGCCAGCAGTACCGGACTAGCGGGAATCGATGAGCAGTTCTTC. The chain employs TRBV12-3 or TRBV12-4 and TRBJ2-1; TRBD2 aligns across 12 bases. The CDR3 totals 15 residues. With V trimmed by 5 bases and J by 8 bases, 7 bases remained unmatched.

The V gene is TRBV3-1, the J gene TRBJ2-7; weak D call: TRBD2 (5 bases). There are 14 residues in the CDR3. CDR1 and CDR2 from the germline V gene are LGHDT and YNNKEL (reference sequence). Trimming pared 0 bases from V and 4 bases from J, leaving 10 bases between. The CDR3: CASSQDNSGYEQYF. The CDR3 nucleotides are TGTGCCAGCAGCCAAGATAATTCGGGATACGAGCAGTACTTC.

The chain has TRBV20-1 and TRBJ1-1, with D hard to call. Trimming took 3 bases from V and 0 from J, leaving 11 bases between them. In germline, CDR1 is DFQATT, CDR2 SNEGSKA (reference sequence). CDR3 length: 14 residues. The CDR3 DNA sequence: TGCAGTGCTAGGGTAGGAGGGATGAACACTGAAGCTTTCTTT. It translates to CSARVGGMNTEAFF.

A single count supports this clonotype. This chain joins TRBV12-3 or TRBV12-4 and TRBJ2-5; D may correspond to TRBD1 or TRBD2 (5 bases each). V was trimmed by 5 bases and J by 5 bases, leaving 15 bases between them. This CDR3 spans 14 amino acids. CDR3 sequence reads: CASSPTGTRETQYF. In nucleotides, the CDR3 is TGTGCCAGCAGTCCCACCGGGACCCGGGAGACCCAGTACTTC.

The rearrangement uses TRBV11-1 and TRBJ1-1; possibly TRBD1 for D (5 bases). The CDR3 extends over 15 amino acids. With 3 bases removed from V and 1 base from J, the gap between germline ends came to 12 bases. CDR1 and CDR2 from the germline V gene are SGHAT and FQDESV (reference sequence). The CDR3 sequence is CASSLNRGQNTEAFF. The CDR3 region has the DNA TGTGCCAGCAGCTTGAACAGAGGACAGAACACTGAAGCTTTCTTT.

This chain joins TRBV30 and TRBJ1-4; D gene unclear. Germline lookup yields CDR1 GTSNPN and CDR2 SVGIG (reference sequence). The V gene lost 0 bases and the J gene lost 1 base, with 9 bases spanning the gap. CDR3 length equals 15 residues. CDR3: CAWSVPSLTNEKLFF. The CDR3 DNA is TGTGCCTGGAGTGTACCCAGCCTAACTAATGAAAAACTGTTTTTT.

The chain is built from TRBV5-1 and TRBJ2-7, with D tentatively TRBD2 (6 bases). Germline V gene sequence: CDR1 SGHRS, CDR2 YFSETQ. This CDR3 has 14 amino acids. V was shortened by 0 bases and J by 2 bases, with 9 bases between the two germline ends. CDR3 loop: CASSLAPGAYEQYF. The CDR3 nucleotides read TGCGCCAGCAGCTTGGCCCCGGGGGCCTACGAGCAGTACTTC.

The chain carries TRBV9 and TRBJ1-2; 11 bases map to TRBD1. CDR3 size: 14 residues. V dropped 3 bases and J dropped 5; count of bases not matched to a gene: 3. The V gene's germline CDR1 is SGDLS and CDR2 YYNGEE. In nucleotides, the CDR3 is TGTGCCAGCAGCGCGGGACAGGGGGGGTATGGCTACACCTTC. Amino acids: CASSAGQGGYGYTF. The variable domain in full, with the rest retrieved from reference TRBV9 and TRBJ1-2, is DSGVTQTPKHLITATGQRVTLRCSPRSGDLSVYWYQQSLDQGLQFLIQYYNGEERAKGNILERFSAQQFPDLHSELNLSSLELGDSALYFCASSAGQGGYGYTFGSGTRLTVV.

V and J are TRBV9 and TRBJ2-1; 10 nucleotides match TRBD1. Germline V gene sequence: CDR1 SGDLS, CDR2 YYNGEE. The junction had 3 bases not matched to a gene; V was cut back by 0 bases and J by 3 bases. This CDR3 is 16 amino acids long. The CDR3 DNA reads TGTGCCAGCAGCGTAGGACAGGGGGCGCGCTACAATGAGCAGTTCTTC. Amino acids: CASSVGQGARYNEQFF. Together with reference TRBV9 and TRBJ2-1, the CDR3 gives the full variable domain: DSGVTQTPKHLITATGQRVTLRCSPRSGDLSVYWYQQSLDQGLQFLIQYYNGEERAKGNILERFSAQQFPDLHSELNLSSLELGDSALYFCASSVGQGARYNEQFFGPGTRLTVL.

This rearrangement joins TRBV4-2 to TRBJ1-4, with 7 bases lining up with TRBD1. Unmatched junction bases numbered 12, after V lost 4 bases and J lost 7 bases. There are 16 residues in the CDR3. The germline CDR1 and CDR2 sequences are LGHNA and YNFKEQ. CDR3 in DNA: TGTGCCAGCAGCCCAGAACAGGGGAGGGAAGTTGAAAAACTGTTTTTT. This gives the protein CASSPEQGREVEKLFF.

The chain employs TRBV7-9 and TRBJ2-2; D remains ambiguous. Trimming cost V 1 base and J 4 bases, with 10 bases left between them. This CDR3 is built from 15 residues. Germline CDR1 SEHNR, CDR2 FQNEAQ (reference sequence). In DNA, the CDR3 is TGTGCCAGCAGCTTAGTTTCAGACGTCACCGGGGAGCTGTTTTTT. Amino acids: CASSLVSDVTGELFF.

This chain links TRBV7-3 with TRBJ2-2; the match to TRBD2 covers 9 bases. The CDR3 length is 16 residues. CDR1 is SGHTA, CDR2 FQGTGA, per germline. J gave up 6 bases and V 5 bases, and 10 bases lay outside the gene matches. The CDR3 coding sequence is TGTGCCAGCAGCCCCCACCTAGCGGGAATGGCCGGGGAGCTGTTTTTT. Translation gives CASSPHLAGMAGELFF. Full variable domain (missing parts from reference TRBV7-3 and TRBJ2-2): GAGVSQTPSNKVTEKGKYVELRCDPISGHTALYWYRQSLGQGPEFLIYFQGTGAADDSGLPNDRFFAVRPEGSVSTLKIQRTERGDSAVYLCASSPHLAGMAGELFFGEGSRLTVL.

This clonotype was counted a few times. The chain is built from TRBV27 and TRBJ1-1; perhaps TRBD1 as D (5 bases). The ends were cut back, 6 bases at V and 1 base at J, with 9 bases in the middle. The CDR3 has 13 residues. Per the germline V gene, CDR1 is MNHEY and CDR2 is SMNVEV (reference sequence). The CDR3 protein is CASRLTGNTEAFF. Here the CDR3 DNA reads TGTGCCAGCAGACTAACAGGGAACACTGAAGCTTTCTTT.

The chain uses TRBV6-6 and TRBJ2-4; 9 bases are shared with TRBD1. CDR1 MNHNY and CDR2 SVGAGI come from the germline V gene (reference sequence). There are 15 residues in the CDR3. The V segment lost 8 bases and the J segment 0 bases; nucleotides outside the gene matches: 5. The CDR3 spells CASGQGHVAKNIQYF. The DNA of the CDR3 is TGTGCCAGCGGACAGGGGCACGTAGCCAAAAACATTCAGTACTTC.

The V and J genes are TRBV7-9 and TRBJ2-7; D is possibly TRBD1 (5 bases). Germline-derived CDR1 and CDR2 are SEHNR and FQNEAQ (reference sequence). V lost 6 bases and J 7 bases, leaving 13 bases between the germline ends. The CDR3 is made up of 12 amino acids. The CDR3 sequence: CASRQDGPEQYF. CDR3 nucleotides: TGTGCCAGCAGACAGGACGGGCCGGAGCAGTACTTC.

The CDR3 DNA follows: TGTGCCAGCAGCCAAGATCTCCCAGGGATACGAGAAGTGGGTCCCGGGGAGCTGTTTTTT. Protein: CASSQDLPGIREVGPGELFF. The rearrangement uses TRBV3-1 and TRBJ2-2, with D possibly matching TRBD1 (5 bases). Germline-derived CDR1 and CDR2 are LGHDT and YNNKEL (reference sequence). The V end was cut by 0 bases, the J end by 6 bases, with 26 bases between. The CDR3 runs to 20 residues. The full variable domain, with the rest looked up from reference TRBV3-1 and TRBJ2-2, is DTAVSQTPKYLVTQMGNDKSIKCEQNLGHDTMYWYKQDSKKFLKIMFSYNNKELIINETVPNRFSPKSPDKAHLNLHINSLELGDSAVYFCASSQDLPGIREVGPGELFFGEGSRLTVL.

This clonotype is a singleton in its sample. V and J are TRBV6-5 and TRBJ1-5; 8 nucleotides match TRBD1. Germline loops: CDR1 MNHEY, CDR2 SVGAGI. With 2 bases clipped from V and 6 bases from J, the junction kept 0 bases outside the gene matches. This CDR3 contains 13 residues. The CDR3 coding sequence is TGTGCCAGCAGTTACGGACAGGGTCAGCCCCAGCATTTT. This sequence encodes CASSYGQGQPQHF.

The rearrangement joins TRBV18 to TRBJ1-5, with TRBD1 as a possible D gene (5 bases). This CDR3 has 17 residues. The V and J ends lost 0 bases and 2 bases respectively, with 14 bases between them. Germline CDR1 is KGHSH and CDR2 is LQKENI. In DNA, the CDR3 is TGTGCCAGCTCACCACCGGACACCTGGGGGGGCAATCAGCCCCAGCATTTT. Amino acid sequence: CASSPPDTWGGNQPQHF.

The chain employs TRBV12-3 or TRBV12-4 and TRBJ1-2; D possibly corresponds to TRBD1 (6 bases). This CDR3 is built from 12 residues. V was pared by 6 bases and J by 7 bases, with 12 bases between. The CDR3: CASSPGGGGYTF. Written as DNA, the CDR3 is TGTGCCAGCAGCCCGGGGGGCGGTGGCTACACCTTC.

The CDR3 DNA reads TGCGCCAGCAGCTCCCCTCAGGCGGGAGACGATACGCAGTATTTT. Its protein product is CASSSPQAGDDTQYF. The chain recombines TRBV4-1 with TRBJ2-3, with 7 bases identical to TRBD2. The CDR3 sequence is 15 residues long. V lost 5 bases to trimming and J lost 6 bases; unmatched junction nucleotides: 11. CDR1 is MGHRA, CDR2 YSYEKL, per germline.

V and J are TRBV15 and TRBJ2-2, with TRBD2 matching 13 bases. V lost 3 bases to trimming and J lost 7 bases; unmatched junction nucleotides: 5. From germline, CDR1 is LNHNV and CDR2 YYDKDF (reference sequence). The CDR3 totals 16 residues. CDR3 protein: CATSRTSGGPGGELFF. The CDR3 DNA reads as TGTGCCACCAGCAGGACTAGCGGGGGGCCAGGCGGGGAGCTGTTTTTT.

The rearrangement links TRBV25-1 to TRBJ2-5; the D gene is possibly TRBD1 (6 bases). Trimming shortened V by 3 bases and J by 2 bases, and 7 bases separated the two germline ends. CDR1 and CDR2 (germline): MGHDK, SYGVNS. The CDR3 is made up of 13 amino acids. The DNA for the CDR3 is TGTGCCAGCAGTGAGGGACAACAAGAGACCCAGTACTTC. Amino acid sequence: CASSEGQQETQYF.

This chain uses TRBV3-1 with TRBJ2-2, with unresolved D. Germline V gene data show CDR1 as LGHDT and CDR2 as YNNKEL (reference sequence). Trimming removed 0 bases at V and 3 bases at J, with 8 bases between. The CDR3 sequence is 15 residues long. The CDR3 DNA is TGTGCCAGCAGCCAAGAATCCGGGTACACCGGGGAGCTGTTTTTT. Protein product: CASSQESGYTGELFF.

This sequence joins TRBV13 and TRBJ2-2; TRBD1 matches 10 bases. CDR3 length equals 16 residues. V lost 5 bases, J lost 4 bases, and 7 bases stayed unmatched. Germline-derived CDR1 and CDR2 are PRHDT and FYEKMQ (reference sequence). The CDR3 loop is CASSQGQGSATGELFF. CDR3 nucleotides: TGTGCCAGCAGCCAGGGACAGGGGTCCGCCACCGGGGAGCTGTTTTTT.

V gene TRBV5-1 combines with J gene TRBJ2-6; maybe TRBD1 (5 bases). This CDR3 has 15 amino acids. CDR1 SGHRS and CDR2 YFSETQ come from the germline V gene. Deletions cut 4 bases from V and 0 bases from J, with 8 bases between. The CDR3 DNA reads as TGCGCCAGCAGCATACAGGACTCTGGGGCCAACGTCCTGACTTTC. It codes for CASSIQDSGANVLTF.

V and J are TRBV7-9 and TRBJ2-7; 9 nucleotides agree with TRBD1. The CDR3 contains 14 residues. The J segment lost 7 bases and the V segment lost 5 bases, leaving 9 bases of the junction unmatched. Germline V gives CDR1 SEHNR, CDR2 FQNEAQ (reference sequence). CDR3 loop: CASSARDRVGEQYF. The CDR3, as DNA: TGTGCCAGCAGCGCAAGGGACAGGGTGGGAGAGCAGTACTTC.